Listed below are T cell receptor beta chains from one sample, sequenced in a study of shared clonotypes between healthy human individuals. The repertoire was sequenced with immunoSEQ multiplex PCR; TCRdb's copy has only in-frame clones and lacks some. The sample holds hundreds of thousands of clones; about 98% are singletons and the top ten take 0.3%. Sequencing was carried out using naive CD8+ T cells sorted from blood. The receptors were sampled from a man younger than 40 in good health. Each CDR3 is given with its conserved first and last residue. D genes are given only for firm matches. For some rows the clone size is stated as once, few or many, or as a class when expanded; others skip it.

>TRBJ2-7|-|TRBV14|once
CASSLQGSYYEQYF
TGTGCCAGCAGCCTCCAGGGGAGTTACTACGAGCAGTACTTC
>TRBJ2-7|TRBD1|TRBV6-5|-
CASSHPGTGTYEQYF
TGTGCCAGCAGTCATCCCGGGACAGGGACCTACGAGCAGTACTTC
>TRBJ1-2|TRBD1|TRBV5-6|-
CASSLVDRAYNNYGYTF
TGTGCCAGCAGCTTAGTAGACAGGGCCTACAATAACTATGGCTACACCTTC
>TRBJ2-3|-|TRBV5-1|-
CASSLAGPQIDTQYF
TGCGCCAGCAGCTTGGCCGGGCCCCAAATAGATACGCAGTATTTT
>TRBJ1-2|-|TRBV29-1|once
CSVQFQSGYTF
TGCAGCGTGCAGTTCCAAAGTGGCTACACCTTC
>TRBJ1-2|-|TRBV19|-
CARGRLETPIVTNYGYTF
TGTGCCAGGGGCCGCCTCGAGACACCAATTGTTACTAACTATGGCTACACCTTC
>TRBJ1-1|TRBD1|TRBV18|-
CASSLRTGWNTEAFF
TGTGCCAGCTCACTCCGGACAGGGTGGAACACTGAAGCTTTCTTT
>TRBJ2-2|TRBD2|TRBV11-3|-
CASSLRTSGNTGELFF
TGTGCCAGCAGCTTACGGACTAGCGGGAACACCGGGGAGCTGTTTTTT
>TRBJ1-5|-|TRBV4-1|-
CASSQEPGQINQPQHF
TGCGCCAGCAGCCAAGAGCCGGGACAAATAAATCAGCCCCAGCATTTT
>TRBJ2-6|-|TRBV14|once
CASSQDLNSGANVLTF
TGTGCCAGCAGCCAAGATCTTAACTCTGGGGCCAACGTCCTGACTTTC